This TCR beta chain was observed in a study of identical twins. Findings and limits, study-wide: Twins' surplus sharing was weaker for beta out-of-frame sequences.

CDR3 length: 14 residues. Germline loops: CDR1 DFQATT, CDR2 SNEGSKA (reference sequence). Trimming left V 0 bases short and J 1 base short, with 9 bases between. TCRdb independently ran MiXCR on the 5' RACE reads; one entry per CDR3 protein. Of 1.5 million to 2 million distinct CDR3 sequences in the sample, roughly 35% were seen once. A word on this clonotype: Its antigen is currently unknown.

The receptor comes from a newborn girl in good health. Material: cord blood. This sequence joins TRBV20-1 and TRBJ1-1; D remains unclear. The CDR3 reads CSARDPSQNTEAFF. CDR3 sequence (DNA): TGCAGTGCTAGAGATCCGTCCCAGAACACTGAAGCTTTCTTT.